Listed here are 7 T cell receptor beta chains from one sample, sequenced in a study of T cell responses to AZD1222 COVID-19 vaccine. TCRdb's copy holds only in-frame clones and misses some; the assay was immunoSEQ multiplex PCR. Of roughly 100,000 clones in the sample, about four fifths were seen once. The material sequenced was peripheral blood, taken on day 0 of AZD1222 vaccination. All receptors derive from an adult in good health.

This sequence joins TRBV7-2 and TRBJ2-5; 13 nucleotides agree with TRBD2. The CDR3 covers 16 residues. V was clipped by 0 bases and J by 4 bases; unmatched bases: 2. Looked up from germline, CDR1 is SGHTA and CDR2 is FQGNSA. This CDR3 reads CASSLAGLAGVETQYF. CDR3 sequence (DNA): TGTGCCAGCAGCTTAGCAGGACTAGCGGGAGTAGAGACCCAGTACTTC.

V gene TRBV7-9 combines with J gene TRBJ2-7; 10 nucleotides align to TRBD1. V shed 2 bases and J 5 bases; nucleotides not matched to a gene: 6. Germline V gives CDR1 SEHNR, CDR2 FQNEAQ (reference sequence). The CDR3 runs to 15 residues. The DNA for the CDR3 is TGTGCCAGCAGCTTATACGCGGGACAGGGGAACGAGCAGTACTTC. Its translation is CASSLYAGQGNEQYF.

The chain joins TRBV5-1 to TRBJ2-7; 10 positions match TRBD2. The CDR3 has 15 amino acids. Germline assignment: CDR1 SGHRS and CDR2 YFSETQ. Trimming cost V 2 bases and J 3 bases; bases outside gene matches: 5. DNA of the CDR3: TGCGCCAGCAGCTTTGGGACTAGCGAGTTCTACGAGCAGTACTTC. This translates into CASSFGTSEFYEQYF.

The gene calls are TRBV24-1 and TRBJ2-3; 7 positions agree with TRBD1. There are 13 residues in the CDR3. V lost 9 bases to trimming and J lost 5 bases; unmatched junction nucleotides: 7. Per germline, CDR1 KGHDR and CDR2 SFDVKD. DNA for the CDR3: TGTGCCACCGCCTCCACAGGGGTAGATACGCAGTATTTT. Its protein is CATASTGVDTQYF.

The chain uses TRBV7-9 and TRBJ2-5; 7 nucleotides match TRBD1. Germline trimming cut 4 bases from V and 5 bases from J; bases unmatched to any gene: 13. Per germline, CDR1 SEHNR and CDR2 FQNEAQ (reference sequence). The CDR3 length is 16 residues. CDR3 bases: TGTGCCAGCAGCTCCACCCGGACAGGACTGGTGGAGACCCAGTACTTC. It is translated as CASSSTRTGLVETQYF.

J is TRBJ2-2 and V is TRBV19, with unresolved D. The CDR3 is made up of 11 amino acids. The germline V and J ends were trimmed by 8 bases and 3 bases, with 4 bases remaining between them. Per germline, CDR1 LNHDA and CDR2 SQIVND (reference sequence). The CDR3 DNA follows: TGTGCCAGTGGGTACACCGGGGAGCTGTTTTTT. Translation gives CASGYTGELFF. The complete variable domain, with remaining parts taken from reference TRBV19 and TRBJ2-2, reads DGGITQSPKYLFRKEGQNVTLSCEQNLNHDAMYWYRQDPGQGLRLIYYSQIVNDFQKGDIAEGYSVSREKKESFPLTVTSAQKNPTAFYLCASGYTGELFFGEGSRLTVL.

This chain uses TRBV11-3 with TRBJ2-7, with 7 bases lining up with TRBD1. CDR1 is SGHNT, CDR2 YENEEA, per germline. Trimming cost V 5 bases and J 5 bases; bases outside gene matches: 3. The CDR3 runs 12 residues. The CDR3 DNA reads as TGTGCCAGCAGCAAGACAGGGAACGAGCAGTACTTC. Translation gives CASSKTGNEQYF.